Listed here are 17 T cell receptor beta chains from one sample, sequenced in a study of T cell responses to AZD1222 COVID-19 vaccine. Profiled with immunoSEQ multiplex PCR; TCRdb holds only in-frame clones, not every one. The sample lists about 35,000 clones; 70% to 90% were seen once. This specimen consisted of peripheral blood, obtained 28 days after the second AZD1222 dose. The receptors stem from an adult who received the AZD1222 COVID-19 vaccine.

Only a few counts were recorded for this clone. The J gene is TRBJ2-7, the V gene TRBV9, with TRBD2 as a possible D gene (6 bases). Deletions cut 0 bases from V and 6 bases from J, with 16 bases between. This CDR3 is built from 15 residues. Germline CDR1 is SGDLS and CDR2 is YYNGEE. Here the CDR3 reads CASSVDGTGPSEQYF. Here the CDR3 DNA reads TGTGCCAGCAGCGTAGACGGGACTGGGCCTTCCGAGCAGTACTTC.

The J gene is TRBJ1-2, the V gene TRBV12-3 or TRBV12-4; no definite D call. The CDR3 runs 13 residues. V dropped 6 bases and J dropped 4 bases, with 12 bases sitting between them. The CDR3 nucleotides are TGTGCCAGCAGCCCGGCCGGTTCCTATGGCTACACCTTC. This codes for CASSPAGSYGYTF.

This rearrangement joins TRBV5-1 to TRBJ1-4, with D maybe TRBD1 (5 bases). Germline CDR1 SGHRS, CDR2 YFSETQ. The V end lost 1 base, the J end lost 6 bases, and 13 bases lay between the germline ends. The CDR3 loop spans 15 amino acids. The CDR3 sequence: CASSLSGTLDEKLFF. DNA for the CDR3: TGCGCCAGCAGCTTGTCCGGGACGTTAGATGAAAAACTGTTTTTT. Full variable domain (remainder filled in from reference TRBV5-1 and TRBJ1-4): KAGVTQTPRYLIKTRGQQVTLSCSPISGHRSVSWYQQTPGQGLQFLFEYFSETQRNKGNFPGRFSGRQFSNSRSEMNVSTLELGDSALYLCASSLSGTLDEKLFFGSGTQLSVL.

This rearrangement joins TRBV20-1 to TRBJ1-2; D is uncertain. The germline gives CDR1 DFQATT, CDR2 SNEGSKA (reference sequence). CDR3 length equals 12 residues. Trimming stripped 3 bases from V and 4 bases from J, with 9 bases between. CDR3: CSASGGGYGYTF. CDR3 sequence (DNA): TGCAGTGCTAGTGGTGGTGGCTATGGCTACACCTTC.

The V call is TRBV30, the J call TRBJ1-2, with 9 bases aligning to TRBD1. The ends lost 5 bases at V and 10 bases at J; junction bases unmatched: 11. The V gene's germline CDR1 is GTSNPN and CDR2 SVGIG (reference sequence). The CDR3 length is 13 residues. The CDR3 sequence: CAWSPGQGSAYTF. For the CDR3, the DNA is TGTGCCTGGTCGCCGGGACAGGGTTCAGCCTACACCTTC. The whole variable domain, filled in from reference TRBV30 and TRBJ1-2, reads SQTIHQWPATLVQPVGSPLSLECTVEGTSNPNLYWYRQAAGRGLQLLFYSVGIGQISSEVPQNLSASRPQDRQFILSSKKLLLSDSGFYLCAWSPGQGSAYTFGSGTRLTVV.

This clone was observed once. The rearrangement joins TRBV29-1 to TRBJ2-7, with TRBD2 matching over 9 bases. Germline assignment: CDR1 SQVTM and CDR2 ANQGSEA. V was pared by 5 bases and J by 7 bases, with 6 bases of the junction left unmatched. CDR3 size: 12 residues. CDR3 nucleotides: TGCAGCGTTATTAGCGGGAGAGGGGAGCAGTACTTC. It specifies CSVISGRGEQYF.

This chain links TRBV30 with TRBJ1-4; D gene uncertain. V lost 2 bases and J 6 bases, leaving 7 bases between the germline ends. Germline V lookup: CDR1 GTSNPN, CDR2 SVGIG (reference sequence). CDR3 length: 12 amino acids. CDR3 in amino acids: CAWSPQYEKLFF. Written as DNA, the CDR3 is TGTGCCTGGAGTCCACAGTATGAAAAACTGTTTTTT.

The gene calls are TRBV14 and TRBJ2-1; D gene ambiguous. CDR1 is SGHDN, CDR2 FVKESK, per germline. The CDR3 covers 13 residues. Trimming took off 1 base at V and 7 bases at J, with 8 bases between the two ends. The CDR3 region is CASSQVFENEQFF. In nucleotides, the CDR3 is TGTGCCAGCAGCCAAGTGTTTGAGAATGAGCAGTTCTTC.

V is TRBV6-5 and J is TRBJ2-7; tentative D call: TRBD2 (6 bases). Trimming left V 7 bases short and J 0 bases short, with 16 bases between. The CDR3 length is 15 residues. Germline CDR1 reads MNHEY; CDR2 reads SVGAGI. The CDR3 DNA is TGTGCCAGCACCCCGCGGGGAGTCGGCTCCTACGAGCAGTACTTC. It yields the protein CASTPRGVGSYEQYF.

In its sample, this clone was seen once. This rearrangement joins TRBV7-2 to TRBJ1-5; D gene ambiguous. Germline CDR1 and CDR2: SGHTA and FQGNSA. The V end was cut by 5 bases, the J end by 7 bases, with 12 bases between. The CDR3 has 13 amino acids. CDR3 DNA: TGTGCCAGCAGCATTCCACAAGTGCAGCCCCAGCATTTT. Residues: CASSIPQVQPQHF.

J is TRBJ2-1 and V is TRBV14, with TRBD2 matching over 13 bases. The CDR3 length is 15 residues. The junction had 6 bases not matched to a gene; V was cut back by 4 bases and J by 9 bases. Germline CDR1 and CDR2: SGHDN and FVKESK. The CDR3 DNA reads as TGTGCCAGCAGCCGACTAGGACTAGCGGGAGTTGAGCAGTTCTTC. This codes for CASSRLGLAGVEQFF.

The chain is built from TRBV28 and TRBJ1-5, with D possibly TRBD1 on 5 matching bases. The CDR3 totals 17 residues. Trimming shortened V by 0 bases and J by 6 bases, and 18 bases separated the two germline ends. CDR1 is MDHEN, CDR2 SYDVKM, per germline. The CDR3 bases are TGTGCCAGCAGTTTATGGCAGGCCGCAGGGTCTGGTCAGCCCCAGCATTTT. This codes for CASSLWQAAGSGQPQHF.

CDR3 nucleotide sequence: TGCAGCGTTGACATGATGAACTATGGCTACACCTTC. It is translated as CSVDMMNYGYTF. The chain is built from TRBV29-1 and TRBJ1-2; D gene unclear. The germline V and J ends were trimmed by 3 bases and 2 bases, with 7 bases remaining between them. Germline-derived CDR1 and CDR2 are SQVTM and ANQGSEA. This CDR3 has 12 residues.

This clone appeared a few times. The gene calls are TRBV6-5 and TRBJ1-2, with D tentatively TRBD1 (5 bases). Germline lookup yields CDR1 MNHEY and CDR2 SVGAGI. V was clipped by 5 bases and J by 8 bases, with 12 bases between them. CDR3 length: 12 amino acids. As DNA, the CDR3 is TGTGCCAGCAGTCTAGGGGAGGGCGGCTACACCTTC. Translation gives CASSLGEGGYTF.

J is TRBJ2-3 and V is TRBV6-5; D remains unclear. Between the trimmed V and J ends, which lost 6 bases and 8 bases, there was a span of 15 bases. Germline CDR1 is MNHEY and CDR2 is SVGAGI. The CDR3 runs 13 residues. CDR3 DNA sequence: TGTGCCAGCAGACCTAGGGATGTCGGTACGCAGTATTTT. Translation gives CASRPRDVGTQYF.

The CDR3 nucleotides read TGTGCCAGCAGCGGGGCGGGGGGAAATCAGCCCCAGCATTTT. Translated, it gives CASSGAGGNQPQHF. This rearrangement joins TRBV6-5 to TRBJ1-5, with D possibly being TRBD1 (5 bases). The CDR3 contains 14 residues. The germline gives CDR1 MNHEY, CDR2 SVGAGI. Trimming removed 6 bases at V and 4 bases at J, with 13 bases between.

The V call is TRBV11-2, the J call TRBJ2-5; TRBD1 is a possible D gene (6 bases). With 8 bases removed from V and 4 bases from J, the gap between germline ends came to 14 bases. The CDR3 extends over 13 amino acids. Germline CDR1 SGHAT, CDR2 FQNNGV. The CDR3 protein is CASAQGGRETQYF. CDR3 nucleotide sequence: TGTGCCAGCGCACAAGGGGGTAGAGAGACCCAGTACTTC.